These 3 T cell receptor beta chains were all obtained from the same sample, sequenced in a study of cytomegalovirus exposure and HLA in healthy donors. PCR amplification relied on 60 Vbeta primers (plus 13 Jbeta primers). Assay: immunoSEQ multiplex PCR; the TCRdb copy retains only in-frame clones and omits some. The table for this sample gives some 110,000 clones. Sequenced: PBMCs. The receptors derive from a young man in good health and CMV-seronegative.

The chain employs TRBV13 and TRBJ2-1; 8 positions agree with TRBD2. The CDR3 extends over 14 amino acids. V lost 2 bases, J lost 5 bases, and 2 bases stayed unmatched. CDR1 is PRHDT and CDR2 is FYEKMQ in the germline V gene (reference sequence). This CDR3 reads CASSLRGGNNEQFF. CDR3 coding DNA: TGTGCCAGCAGCTTACGGGGGGGAAACAATGAGCAGTTCTTC. Based on the CDR3 plus reference TRBV13 and TRBJ2-1, the full variable domain is AAGVIQSPRHLIKEKRETATLKCYPIPRHDTVYWYQQGPGQDPQFLISFYEKMQSDKGSIPDRFSAQQFSDYHSELNMSSLELGDSALYFCASSLRGGNNEQFFGPGTRLTVL.

The rearrangement links TRBV5-5 to TRBJ1-5; no firm D call. Deletions cut 0 bases from V and 1 base from J, with 8 bases between. The CDR3 totals 15 residues. CDR1 is SGHKS and CDR2 is YYEKEE in the germline V gene (reference sequence). DNA for the CDR3: TGTGCCAGCAGCTTGGTCGGAGGAAGCAATCAGCCCCAGCATTTT. Translated: CASSLVGGSNQPQHF.

The rearrangement joins TRBV19 to TRBJ1-1, with D unclear. This CDR3 comprises 14 residues. V dropped 5 bases and J dropped 1 base, with 11 bases sitting between them. CDR1 and CDR2 from the germline V gene are LNHDA and SQIVND (reference sequence). The CDR3 coding sequence is TGTGCCAGTAGTGGCTGGGGAGGGAACACTGAAGCTTTCTTT. Translating gives CASSGWGGNTEAFF.